The 21 T cell receptor beta chains below were found in one sample sequenced in a study of blood T cell repertoires in COVID-19. Profiling relied on immunoSEQ multiplex PCR, and the TCRdb table lists in-frame clones only, not all of them. The sample lists under 300,000 clones, 89% occurring once. The source material was PBMCs or T cells enriched from blood (not recorded which). The source is a woman in her thirties or forties who had recovered from COVID-19.

The V and J genes are TRBV18 and TRBJ1-6, with unresolved D. The V gene's germline CDR1 is KGHSH and CDR2 LQKENI. This CDR3 comprises 15 residues. The V end lost 6 bases, the J end lost 9 bases, and 18 bases lay between the germline ends. CDR3 residues: CASSSPSFPGSPLHF. CDR3 coding DNA: TGTGCCAGCTCGTCCCCCTCCTTCCCGGGTTCACCCCTCCACTTT.

This chain joins TRBV5-1 and TRBJ1-1, with unresolved D. Trimming pared 3 bases from V and 4 bases from J, leaving 13 bases between. In germline, CDR1 is SGHRS, CDR2 YFSETQ. The CDR3 length is 14 residues. CDR3 protein: CASSYKGGSTEAFF. Here the CDR3 DNA reads TGCGCCAGCAGCTACAAGGGAGGAAGCACTGAAGCTTTCTTT.

V gene TRBV19 combines with J gene TRBJ1-4; 7 nucleotides line up with TRBD1. The CDR3 is 16 amino acids. V was pared by 2 bases and J by 0 bases, with 3 bases of the junction left unmatched. CDR1 is LNHDA, CDR2 SQIVND, per germline (reference sequence). The CDR3 region has the DNA TGTGCCAGTAGTATAAACAGGGGAGCAACTAATGAAAAACTGTTTTTT. This translates into CASSINRGATNEKLFF.

The chain has TRBV7-8 and TRBJ2-7, with D possibly being TRBD1 (5 bases). V lost 4 bases and J 5 bases, leaving 15 bases between the germline ends. The CDR3 totals 14 residues. Germline values: CDR1 SGHVS, CDR2 FQNEAQ. For the CDR3, the DNA is TGTGCCAGCAGCTCTGCCAGTCAGGGCCACGAGCAGTACTTC. Protein: CASSSASQGHEQYF.

This sequence joins TRBV15 and TRBJ2-1; weak D call: TRBD2 (5 bases). Trimming took off 0 bases at V and 12 bases at J, with 9 bases between the two ends. This CDR3 is 12 amino acids long. Germline V gene data show CDR1 as LNHNV and CDR2 as YYDKDF (reference sequence). The CDR3 sequence is CATSRDASGQFF. The CDR3 DNA sequence: TGTGCCACCAGCAGAGATGCAAGCGGGCAGTTCTTC.

This clone was recorded once. This chain connects TRBV6-5 to TRBJ1-1, with D tentatively TRBD1 (5 bases). V gave up 6 bases and J gave up 8 bases, with 13 bases separating them. Germline V gives CDR1 MNHEY, CDR2 SVGAGI. This CDR3 region has 12 residues. The CDR3, as DNA: TGTGCCAGCAGAACCGGGGGGGGAGAAGCTTTCTTT. Encoded protein: CASRTGGGEAFF.

This clone was detected only a few times. One junction end disagrees with the germline gene, perhaps due to a read error. The rearrangement joins TRBV7-7 to TRBJ2-3, with 7 bases matching TRBD2. This CDR3 has 17 residues. The germline V gene has CDR1 SSHAT and CDR2 FNYEAQ (reference sequence). The CDR3 bases are TGTGCTAGCAGCCCAAGGAAGCTAGCGGAAGACGGAGATACGCAGTATTTT. Its protein product is CASSPRKLAEDGDTQYF.

The count of this clone is one. V is TRBV3-1 (or the pseudogene TRBV3-2) and J is TRBJ1-2; 9 bases are a match to TRBD1. The V gene's germline CDR1 is LGHDT and CDR2 YNNKEL (reference sequence). Trimming at V came to 2 bases and at J to 7 bases, leaving 11 bases not matched to a gene. This CDR3 has 16 amino acids. The CDR3 is CASSQKGGQGIGGYTF. The CDR3 DNA sequence: TGTGCCAGCAGCCAAAAAGGGGGACAGGGAATCGGTGGCTACACCTTC.

The rearrangement joins TRBV30 to TRBJ2-1, with 9 bases that match TRBD1. J was trimmed by 7 bases and V by 0 bases; bases with no gene match: 1. Germline CDR1 reads GTSNPN; CDR2 reads SVGIG (reference sequence). This CDR3 is 13 amino acids long. CDR3 in DNA: TGTGCCTGGAGTGTCGGACAGGGGAATGAGCAGTTCTTC. Translation gives CAWSVGQGNEQFF. Using reference TRBV30 and TRBJ2-1 for the parts outside the CDR3, the full variable domain is SQTIHQWPATLVQPVGSPLSLECTVEGTSNPNLYWYRQAAGRGLQLLFYSVGIGQISSEVPQNLSASRPQDRQFILSSKKLLLSDSGFYLCAWSVGQGNEQFFGPGTRLTVL.

The chain carries TRBV28 and TRBJ2-6; TRBD2 matches at 8 bases. V trimming: 6 bases; J trimming: 4 bases; junction bases outside the gene matches: 8. Germline V lookup: CDR1 MDHEN, CDR2 SYDVKM. This CDR3 region has 16 residues. For the CDR3, the DNA is TGTGCCAGCAGCCATAGCGGGGAACCCGGGGCCAACGTCCTGACTTTC. Translated, it gives CASSHSGEPGANVLTF.

The chain carries TRBV2 and TRBJ1-2; a weak D match, TRBD1 (5 bases). Trimming took 8 bases from V and 4 from J, leaving 17 bases between them. CDR3 length: 14 amino acids. CDR1 is SNHLY, CDR2 FYNNEI, per germline. CDR3 nucleotides: TGTGCCAGCCGTTCTGGGGGGGGTCGCTATGGCTACACCTTC. It encodes CASRSGGGRYGYTF.

The chain joins TRBV3-1 (or the pseudogene TRBV3-2) to TRBJ2-1, with a possible D match to TRBD2 (6 bases). V was shortened by 1 base and J by 9 bases, with 10 bases between the two germline ends. This CDR3 has 13 residues. Germline CDR1 LGHDT, CDR2 YNNKEL (reference sequence). CDR3 sequence reads: CASSQALGGEQFF. The CDR3 DNA reads as TGTGCCAGCAGCCAAGCGCTCGGGGGTGAGCAGTTCTTC.

This chain uses TRBV6-5 with TRBJ1-2; TRBD1 is a possible D gene (6 bases). V was shortened by 7 bases and J by 8 bases, with 23 bases between the two germline ends. The CDR3 is made up of 15 amino acids. Looked up from germline, CDR1 is MNHEY and CDR2 is SVGAGI. In nucleotides, the CDR3 is TGTGCCAGCACCCGGGACAAAATACTGGCGACCGGCTACACCTTC. It specifies CASTRDKILATGYTF.

The J gene is TRBJ2-5, the V gene TRBV5-1; D perhaps matches TRBD2 (6 bases). Trimming took 1 base from V and 2 from J, leaving 12 bases between them. CDR1 is SGHRS and CDR2 is YFSETQ in the germline V gene. The CDR3 runs to 15 residues. This chain's CDR3 is CASSLTPRGQETQYF. DNA for the CDR3: TGCGCCAGCAGCTTGACCCCTCGGGGGCAAGAGACCCAGTACTTC. Full variable domain (remainder filled in from reference TRBV5-1 and TRBJ2-5): KAGVTQTPRYLIKTRGQQVTLSCSPISGHRSVSWYQQTPGQGLQFLFEYFSETQRNKGNFPGRFSGRQFSNSRSEMNVSTLELGDSALYLCASSLTPRGQETQYFGPGTRLLVL.

The chain couples TRBV19 to TRBJ2-7, with a weak D call TRBD1 (6 bases). This CDR3 is 13 amino acids long. Germline V gene sequence: CDR1 LNHDA, CDR2 SQIVND (reference sequence). The V end lost 1 base, the J end lost 6 bases, and 10 bases lay between the germline ends. The CDR3 is CASSIGGQGEQYF. The CDR3 nucleotides read TGTGCCAGTAGTATAGGGGGACAAGGCGAGCAGTACTTC.

This clone was recorded at least ten times. The rearrangement uses TRBV30 and TRBJ1-6; D remains unclear. Per the germline V gene, CDR1 is GTSNPN and CDR2 is SVGIG (reference sequence). V lost 0 bases and J lost 10, with 13 bases in between. The CDR3 runs to 14 residues. The chain's CDR3 is CAWSVDPEGSPLHF. DNA for the CDR3: TGTGCCTGGAGTGTAGACCCCGAGGGATCACCCCTCCACTTT.

The chain links TRBV4-1 to TRBJ1-1; possibly TRBD1 for D (6 bases). This CDR3 spans 14 amino acids. The V and J ends lost 3 bases and 1 base respectively, with 9 bases between them. Looked up from germline, CDR1 is MGHRA and CDR2 is YSYEKL. CDR3 nucleotide sequence: TGCGCCAGCAGCCAGCCGACAGGGAACACTGAAGCTTTCTTT. It translates to CASSQPTGNTEAFF.

This clone has only one observation. The V call is TRBV27, the J call TRBJ1-3; D might be TRBD1 (6 bases). This CDR3 region has 15 residues. The germline V and J ends were trimmed by 7 bases and 0 bases, with 13 bases remaining between them. Germline assignment: CDR1 MNHEY and CDR2 SMNVEV (reference sequence). In nucleotides, the CDR3 is TGTGCCAGCACCCCAACAGGGAACTCTGGAAACACCATATATTTT. Encoded protein: CASTPTGNSGNTIYF.

V gene TRBV7-2 combines with J gene TRBJ1-1; unclear D gene. V lost 5 bases to trimming and J lost 6 bases, with 10 bases between them. Germline values: CDR1 SGHTA, CDR2 FQGNSA. This CDR3 has 12 amino acids. CDR3 region: CASSKRSAEAFF. The CDR3 DNA reads as TGTGCCAGCAGCAAACGGAGCGCTGAAGCTTTCTTT.

This chain joins TRBV10-1 and TRBJ2-3, with 8 bases aligning to TRBD1. The CDR3 has 15 residues. Germline CDR1 is WNHNN and CDR2 is SYGVQD (reference sequence). V lost 6 bases, J lost 1 base, and 6 bases stayed unmatched. The CDR3 region is CASSARTGRTDTQYF. The CDR3 nucleotides read TGCGCCAGCAGCGCAAGGACAGGGCGCACAGATACGCAGTATTTT.

The CDR3 reads CASSSGLAEYNEQFF. The CDR3 nucleotides read TGTGCCAGCAGCTCTGGTCTAGCGGAATACAATGAGCAGTTCTTC. This sequence joins TRBV11-2 and TRBJ2-1, with 7 positions matching TRBD2. V shed 4 bases and J 4 bases; nucleotides not matched to a gene: 7. Looked up from germline, CDR1 is SGHAT and CDR2 is FQNNGV. CDR3 length: 15 residues. The complete variable domain, with remaining parts taken from reference TRBV11-2 and TRBJ2-1, reads EAGVAQSPRYKIIEKRQSVAFWCNPISGHATLYWYQQILGQGPKLLIQFQNNGVVDDSQLPKDRFSAERLKGVDSTLKIQPAKLEDSAVYLCASSSGLAEYNEQFFGPGTRLTVL.